A selection of T cell receptor beta chains follows, all from one sample in a study of human T cells and chemical hapten exposure. TCRdb reprocessed the RACE reads with MiXCR, giving one entry per CDR3 protein. The repertoire holds around 250,000 distinct CDR3 sequences, with about 9% as singletons. This sample comprised whole blood, obtained in connection with sensitization to the hapten diphenylcyclopropenone (DPC). These receptors came from a woman between 40 and 55 years old with alopecia areata. Some clones in this sample may be carry-over from other donors' samples. The CDR3 runs from the conserved cysteine through the conserved F or W. The D gene is left open where the match is weak. Some rows mark clone size as missing; the rest say once, few, many or name a class of expanded clone.

TRBV6-2/TRBV6-3	TRBJ1-1	TRBD1	.	CASSTLQGASEAFF	TGTGCCAGCAGTACCCTACAGGGGGCATCTGAAGCTTTCTTT
TRBV28	TRBJ2-1	.	.	CASSLFGLADNEQFF	TGTGCCAGCAGTTTATTCGGGCTAGCCGACAATGAGCAGTTCTTC
TRBV7-9	TRBJ1-3	.	few	CASSLETGNTIYF	TGTGCCAGCAGCTTAGAAACTGGAAACACCATATATTTT
TRBV5-6	TRBJ2-7	.	few	CASSLYDRSPREQYF	TGTGCCAGCAGCTTATATGACCGATCTCCCAGGGAGCAGTACTTC
TRBV5-6	TRBJ2-3	TRBD2	few	CASSRGSGSTDTQYF	TGTGCCAGCAGCAGGGGTAGCGGGAGTACAGATACGCAGTATTTT
TRBV28	TRBJ1-5	.	many	CASSYAQRLSNQPQHF	TGTGCCAGCAGTTACGCCCAGAGACTCAGCAATCAGCCCCAGCATTTT
TRBV7-2	TRBJ2-1	.	few	CASSGWGNEQFF	TGTGCCAGCAGCGGGTGGGGCAATGAGCAGTTCTTC
TRBV28	TRBJ2-7	TRBD2	.	CASSSRGSGRGLYEQYF	TGTGCCAGCAGTTCGAGGGGCAGCGGGAGGGGTCTCTACGAGCAGTACTTC
TRBV25-1	TRBJ2-1	.	.	CASSESGRGSYNEQFF	TGTGCCAGCAGTGAATCCGGCCGAGGGTCCTACAATGAGCAGTTCTTC
TRBV7-2	TRBJ1-2	TRBD1	many	CASSPDRPIYGYTF	TGTGCCAGCAGCCCGGACAGGCCTATCTATGGCTACACCTTC
TRBV12-3/TRBV12-4	TRBJ2-7	TRBD2	.	CASSETSGRRLMEQYF	TGTGCCAGCAGCGAGACTAGCGGGAGGCGTCTAATGGAGCAGTACTTC
TRBV5-1	TRBJ2-3	.	.	CASSSQGSWTDTQYF	TGCGCCAGCAGTTCCCAGGGGTCCTGGACGGATACGCAGTATTTT
TRBV7-9	TRBJ2-7	.	.	CASSSPRSHEQYF	TGTGCCAGCAGCAGTCCCAGGAGCCACGAGCAGTACTTC
TRBV10-3	TRBJ1-2	.	few	CAISESEGVGGYTF	TGTGCCATCAGTGAGTCAGAGGGGGTCGGCGGCTACACCTTC
TRBV5-4	TRBJ2-3	.	few	CASSLGSTGTDTQYF	TGTGCCAGCAGCTTGGGGTCGACAGGCACAGATACGCAGTATTTT
TRBV12-3/TRBV12-4	TRBJ1-2	.	once	CASSPLTGTSYGYTF	TGTGCCAGCAGTCCGCTAACCGGGACGAGCTATGGCTACACCTTC
TRBV28	TRBJ1-1	.	.	CASSEPVMNTEAFF	TGTGCCAGCAGTGAGCCGGTAATGAACACTGAAGCTTTCTTT
TRBV7-2	TRBJ2-7	TRBD2	few	CASSPQRGFYEQYF	TGTGCCAGCAGCCCCCAGCGGGGATTCTACGAGCAGTACTTC
TRBV2	TRBJ2-1	TRBD1	many	CASSPQGAYNEQFF	TGTGCCAGCAGTCCTCAGGGGGCCTACAATGAGCAGTTCTTC
TRBV2	TRBJ2-3	.	.	CASRGFGTDTQYF	TGTGCCAGCAGGGGGTTCGGAACAGATACGCAGTATTTT
TRBV10-3	TRBJ2-5	.	many	CAISEQETQYF	TGTGCCATCAGTGAGCAAGAGACCCAGTACTTC
TRBV9	TRBJ2-5	TRBD1	many	CASSVGTGAETQYF	TGTGCCAGCAGCGTAGGGACAGGGGCAGAGACCCAGTACTTC
TRBV6-1	TRBJ2-1	TRBD1	.	CASNPDRVYDEQFF	TGTGCCAGCAACCCGGACAGGGTTTATGATGAGCAGTTCTTC
TRBV5-1	TRBJ2-1	.	.	CASSALLGSSYNEQFF	TGCGCCAGCAGCGCGTTATTAGGATCCTCCTACAATGAGCAGTTCTTC
TRBV20-1	TRBJ1-2	.	.	CSARAGGNYGYTF	TGCAGTGCTAGAGCGGGGGGGAACTATGGCTACACCTTC
TRBV7-4	TRBJ2-7	TRBD1	.	CASRRQDRVCEQYF	TGTGCCAGCAGACGCCAGGACAGGGTCTGCGAGCAGTACTTC
TRBV11-2	TRBJ1-4	.	.	CASSDGGLWNEKLFF	TGTGCCAGCAGCGACGGGGGGCTCTGGAATGAAAAACTGTTTTTT
TRBV11-2	TRBJ1-1	TRBD1	many	CASSPRRGTANTEAFF	TGTGCCAGCAGCCCCAGGAGGGGGACAGCAAACACTGAAGCTTTCTTT
TRBV19	TRBJ2-1	TRBD2	few	CASSPRGGRQFF	TGTGCCAGTAGTCCCCGGGGGGGCAGGCAGTTCTTC
TRBV20-1	TRBJ1-1	.	few	CSAGAGQNTEAFF	TGCAGTGCCGGGGCGGGACAGAACACTGAAGCTTTCTTT
TRBV10-3	TRBJ1-2	TRBD1	.	CAISGDRYYGYTF	TGTGCCATCAGTGGGGACAGATACTATGGCTACACCTTC
TRBV12-3/TRBV12-4	TRBJ2-3	.	many	CASGILEADTQYF	TGTGCCAGCGGCATCCTTGAGGCAGATACGCAGTATTTT
TRBV6-5	TRBJ1-6	TRBD1	few	CASRLGQGYSPLHF	TGTGCCAGCAGACTCGGACAGGGCTATTCACCCCTCCACTTT
TRBV15	TRBJ1-6	.	few	CATSRDLESPLHF	TGTGCCACCAGCAGAGATCTTGAGTCACCCCTCCACTTT
TRBV5-5	TRBJ2-5	TRBD2	.	CASSLGTSVRQETQYF	TGTGCCAGCAGCTTAGGGACTAGCGTAAGACAAGAGACCCAGTACTTC
TRBV7-2	TRBJ2-1	TRBD2	few	CASSFDSGGSYNEQFF	TGTGCCAGCAGCTTTGACAGCGGGGGATCCTACAATGAGCAGTTCTTC
TRBV2	TRBJ2-1	TRBD2	few	CASTLLGRETNEQFF	TGTGCCAGCACCCTCCTTGGGCGGGAGACAAATGAGCAGTTCTTC
TRBV29-1	TRBJ2-5	TRBD1	few	CSVADRAQETQYF	TGCAGCGTTGCAGACAGGGCCCAGGAGACCCAGTACTTC
TRBV7-9	TRBJ2-7	.	many	CASSLAGEATYEQYF	TGTGCCAGCAGCTTAGCGGGAGAGGCTACCTACGAGCAGTACTTC
TRBV9	TRBJ2-1	TRBD2	few	CASSPAGTSGRSEQFF	TGTGCCAGCAGCCCCGCCGGGACTAGCGGGAGAAGTGAGCAGTTCTTC